This TCR beta chain was captured in a study of cytomegalovirus exposure and HLA in healthy donors (dated by TCRdb to between 2016 and 2019). In terms of the full investigation: According to an earlier analysis of around 600 of the donors, some 170 million T cells yielded roughly 110 million unique TCR beta sequences and 276 Gb of sequence data. The study combined high-throughput TCR immunosequencing, statistical association of individual TCRs with disease status, and machine learning to predict cytomegalovirus infection status. Donor age, sex, ethnicity and CMV serostatus were compiled together with the repertoire data. Using immunosequencing, the study profiled T cell repertoires from fewer than 850 subjects and related those repertoires to cytomegalovirus serostatus. Of the 300 to 450 genotyped donors, 81% were placed in the genetic ancestry cluster associated with self-reported Caucasian donors. To study patterns of TCR occurrence, a later analysis re-analyzed previously published TCR beta repertoires from hundreds of donors and added high-resolution HLA genotyping. HLA typing included class I and class II loci at four-digit resolution. All discovery cohort repertoires had been generated using a single sequencing platform. In addition to the first cohort of 666 subjects, a separate validation cohort of approximately 130 different subjects was used. The later analysis used no new phenotypic data to find candidate immune exposures, relying instead on TCR beta sequences and their occurrence across donors. The study aimed to test whether signatures of past pathogen exposure could be identified by cataloging public T cell receptors. Across under 500 genotyped donors of the cohort, an average of approximately 240,000 unique TCR beta nucleotide sequences per donor were sequenced, and about a sixth of those sequences were non-productive. Roughly 5 DR-DQ haplotypes were treated as single units for association and clustering because of strong linkage in the cohort. Typing coverage differed by locus: A, B, C, DRB1 and DQB1 were typed in roughly 629-630 donors, DQA1 in around 500, DPA1 in some 600, and DPB1 in about 450. In a later genetic analysis, genome-wide SNP genotypes for about three fifths of the roughly 670 donors were used, and that subset was treated as a discovery cohort. Approximately 300 gigabases of sequencing data and roughly 81 million unique TCR sequences made up an early release that covered several hundred HLA-typed donors. In an earlier analysis of more than 550 of the donors, high-throughput TCR beta sequencing was used to judge whether each TCR beta V gene segment behaved as functional or pseudogenic. What the study reported, not specific to this receptor: Assigning TCR associations to individual alleles was difficult when HLA alleles, especially DR and DQ, strongly co-occurred. Sequencing depth was assumed to be roughly uniform across donors in the presence/absence analyses, though that assumption may not hold. A group of highly shared sequence variants was considered likely to be a technical artifact of the sequencing pipeline. Broadly in line with IMGT annotations, most TCR beta V segments showed up in productive rearrangements about 87% or about 30% of the time in an earlier analysis of about 500 of the donors. Correlated functional status among segregating V segments might be attributable to linkage disequilibrium, but an unknown experimental factor could not be ruled out. In the study, 164 TCR beta chains were listed as associated with cytomegalovirus. Only TCR beta chains were sequenced in this cohort, and the absence of alpha or paired-chain data limited detectable features. Seventeen rarely observed V segments, including chromosome 9 orphons, were excluded from the earlier analysis of 550 to 700 of the donors because counts were too low. Most TCR sequences were observed very rarely across donors, whereas some public TCRs were present in many individuals. A later genetic analysis associated a missense DCLRE1C variant with V-gene and J-gene trimming of TCR beta chains, and an independent cohort replicated the association. In a later analysis, HLA-associated TCR beta chains were found to be more clonally expanded and to have lower generation probabilities than equally common non-associated chains. Specific HLA alleles were associated with 15,000 to 20,000 TCR beta sequences at a false discovery rate of 0.05 in a later analysis. In a later analysis, TCR association rates were found to vary across HLA loci, with the most associated TCRs seen for DRB1 alleles and the fewest for HLA-C alleles. The classifier was reported to diagnose cytomegalovirus status with high specificity and sensitivity in both the original and validation cohorts. Some IMGT-functional V segments, including TRBV6-2 and TRBV6-3, could not be distinguished by the 87-base-pair reads and were therefore excluded. HLA typing was unavailable for some donors at each locus, so association tests used only the typed subset. In a later genetic analysis, fewer N-insertions in productive TCRs were reported among donors in an Asian-associated ancestry cluster than the roughly 700-donor mean. In a later analysis, several top co-occurrence clusters were reported to appear linked to parvovirus B19, influenza, CMV and Epstein-Barr virus. In vitro tests confirmed that three of the cytomegalovirus-associated TCR beta chains recognize cytomegalovirus antigens. A later analysis found that most CMV-associated TCR beta chains appeared HLA-restricted, with HLA associations seemingly driven largely by CMV exposure. A further reported finding was that TCR beta sequences accurately predicted the HLA-A and HLA-B alleles for most subjects in the first cohort. The authors suggested that the approach could potentially be extended to other disease states and immunological phenotypes. Immune exposure information for the cohort was limited to CMV serostatus.

Libraries were constructed by the immunoSEQ multiplex PCR assay. For the multiplex PCR, a mixture combining 60 forward primers for TCR Vbeta segments and 13 reverse primers for TCR Jbeta segments was used. The CDR3 region of rearranged TCR beta genes was amplified from genomic DNA by a multiplex PCR assay. On the Illumina HiSeq System, the amplified TCR beta libraries were sequenced as 87-base-pair reads. On the study's bioinformatics: Across the roughly 640 repertoires, a later analysis counted 80 million or so unique TCR beta chains, some 11 million of which were shared by at least two donors. A nearest-neighbor algorithm error-corrected the raw reads and collapsed the reads into unique sequences, merging closely related sequences to remove PCR and sequencing errors. V, D and J gene segments were assigned by aligning CDR3 sequences to IMGT reference sequences. For a sequence to be retained, a match of at least six nucleotides to both a V gene segment and a J gene segment was required. A rearrangement counted as productive if the CDR3 had no stop codons and remained in frame with V and J, and every other rearrangement counted as non-productive. CDR3 was defined according to IMGT convention as the region running from the second conserved V-encoded cysteine to the conserved J-encoded phenylalanine. The earlier analysis of about 610 of the donors excluded any sequence lacking an unambiguous match to a single V gene segment. In an earlier analysis of 587 of the donors, V segments were called functional above 56.7% productive rearrangements and were called segregating when the between-donor standard deviation exceeded 5%. A statistical classification framework was developed to diagnose cytomegalovirus status using the catalog of TCR beta chain sequences. In a later analysis, V and J genes were assigned by comparing TCR nucleotide sequences against IMGT/GENE-DB human TR gene sequences. A later analysis assigned CDR3 sequences and most-parsimonious VDJ recombination scenarios with the TCRdist pipeline. In a later analysis, every TCR beta chain was defined by the combination of its CDR3 amino acid sequence and its V-gene family, and reads without a unique V-gene family were dropped. In a later analysis, several hundred highly shared, low-generation-probability nucleotide sequences were removed to address suspected cross-contamination and a sequencing artifact. In a later analysis, a clonal expansion index was calculated for each public chain from normalized within-repertoire ranks of inferred template counts. A later analysis computed generation probabilities with a VDJ recombination model fitted to out-of-frame rearrangements, and checked the results against IGoR. A later analysis scored TCR-TCR, TCR-HLA and TCR-CMV co-occurrence with hypergeometric tests, applying a repertoire-size bias correction to TCR pairs. In a later analysis, false discovery rates were estimated by permuting HLA or CMV assignments 20 times. In a later analysis, co-occurring TCRs were grouped with DBSCAN, and TCRdist sequence similarity was added when clustering was performed within HLA-allele-positive subsets. For co-occurrence clustering, repertoires with fewer than 30,000 or more than 120,000 public chains were excluded, along with about five repertoires with anomalous nucleotide sharing. TCRdb mirrors the immuneACCESS table, restricted to in-frame sequences. Some clones are absent from its copies; in checked studies, under half trace to an unresolved V gene, and the reason for the others is unknown. The V and J calls and clone size were taken over from that table, and D and trimming were inferred from the DNA. Recorded for this sample are fewer than 140,000 clones; roughly 80% of them occurred a single time. The ten largest clones capture 3.6% of the sample.

Remarks on this clone: The target of this receptor is not known. Base qualities were left out, and no much larger clone turns up one base away.

The cohort was made up of approximately 670 healthy bone marrow donors. All cohort members were sampled while nominally healthy, although unrecorded immune exposures were likely present. The donor tested CMV seronegative, placing the donor among the 350 or so seronegative members of the cohort. Every donor gave a peripheral blood sample, and the peripheral blood mononuclear cells from that sample were used for TCR beta sequencing. The Qiagen DNeasy Blood Extraction Kit was used to extract genomic DNA from the blood cell samples. The junction carries 11 bases between V and J, which are trimmed by 3 bases and 4 bases respectively. CDR1 and CDR2, per the germline V gene, are SGHRS and YFSETQ. The CDR3, cysteine through phenylalanine, is 14 amino acids long. Only the CDR3 portion is preserved as DNA: 42 bases, with reading frame beginning at the first base.

Sequencing used PBMCs. The source of this sequence is a man in his fifties or sixties in good health and CMV-seronegative. The V and J segments used are TRBV5-1 and TRBJ2-1; the best D guess is TRBD1, with 6 bases matching. DNA sequence: TGCGCCAGCAGCTCCCGGACAGAGTACAATGAGCAGTTCTTC. Translated, it reads CASSSRTEYNEQFF.